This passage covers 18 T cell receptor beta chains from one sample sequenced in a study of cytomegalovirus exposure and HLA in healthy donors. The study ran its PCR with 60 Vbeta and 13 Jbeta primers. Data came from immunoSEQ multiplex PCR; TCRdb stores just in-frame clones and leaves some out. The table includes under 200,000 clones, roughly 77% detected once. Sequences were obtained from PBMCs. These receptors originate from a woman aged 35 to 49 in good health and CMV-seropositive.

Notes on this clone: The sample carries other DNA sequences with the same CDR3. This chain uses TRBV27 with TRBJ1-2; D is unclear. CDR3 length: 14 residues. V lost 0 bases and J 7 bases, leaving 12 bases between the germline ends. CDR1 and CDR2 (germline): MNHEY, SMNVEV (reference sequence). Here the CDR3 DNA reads TGTGCCAGCAGTTTATCATCCGGGGATGGTGGCTACACCTTC. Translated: CASSLSSGDGGYTF.

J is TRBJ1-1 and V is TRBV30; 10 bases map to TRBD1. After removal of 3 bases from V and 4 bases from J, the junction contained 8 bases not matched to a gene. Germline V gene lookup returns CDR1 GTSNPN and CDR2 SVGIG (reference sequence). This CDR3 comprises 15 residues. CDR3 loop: CAWSRQGAVGTEAFF. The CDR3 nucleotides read TGTGCCTGGAGCCGACAGGGGGCAGTCGGCACTGAAGCTTTCTTT.

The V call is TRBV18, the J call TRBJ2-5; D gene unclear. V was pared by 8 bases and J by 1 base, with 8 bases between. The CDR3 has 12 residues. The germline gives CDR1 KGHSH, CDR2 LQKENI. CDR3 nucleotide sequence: TGTGCCAGCCTAGACCCCCAAGAGACCCAGTACTTC. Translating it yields CASLDPQETQYF.

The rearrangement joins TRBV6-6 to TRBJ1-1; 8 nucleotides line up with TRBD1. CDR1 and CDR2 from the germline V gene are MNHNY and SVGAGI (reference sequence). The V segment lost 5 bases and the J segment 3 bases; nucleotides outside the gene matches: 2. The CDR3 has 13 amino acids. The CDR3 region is CASSPTGDTEAFF. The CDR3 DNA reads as TGTGCCAGCAGTCCGACAGGGGACACTGAAGCTTTCTTT.

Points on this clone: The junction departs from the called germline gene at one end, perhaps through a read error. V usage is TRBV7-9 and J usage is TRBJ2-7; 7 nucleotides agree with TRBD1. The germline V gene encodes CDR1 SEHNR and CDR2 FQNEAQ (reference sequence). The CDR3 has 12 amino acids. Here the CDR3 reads CSSSPPQGTSYF. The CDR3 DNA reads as TGTTCCAGCAGCCCCCCACAGGGGACGTCGTACTTC.

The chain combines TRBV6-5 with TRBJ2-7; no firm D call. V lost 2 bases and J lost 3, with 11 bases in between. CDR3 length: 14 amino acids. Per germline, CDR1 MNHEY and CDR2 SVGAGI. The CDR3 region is CASSYGQANYEQYF. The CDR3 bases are TGTGCCAGCAGTTACGGTCAGGCAAACTACGAGCAGTACTTC.

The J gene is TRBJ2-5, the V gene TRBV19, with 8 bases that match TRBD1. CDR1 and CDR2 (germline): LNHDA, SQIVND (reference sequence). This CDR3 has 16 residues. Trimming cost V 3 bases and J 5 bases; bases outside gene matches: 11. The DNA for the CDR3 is TGTGCCAGTAGTATCCTGTCCGGGACAGGAGAGGAGACCCAGTACTTC. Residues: CASSILSGTGEETQYF.

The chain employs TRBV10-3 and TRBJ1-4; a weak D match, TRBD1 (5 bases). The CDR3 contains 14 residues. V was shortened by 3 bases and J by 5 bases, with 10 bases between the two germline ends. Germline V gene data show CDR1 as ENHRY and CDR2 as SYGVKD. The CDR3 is CAISDGDFNEKLFF. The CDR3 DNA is TGTGCCATCAGTGACGGGGACTTCAATGAAAAACTGTTTTTT.

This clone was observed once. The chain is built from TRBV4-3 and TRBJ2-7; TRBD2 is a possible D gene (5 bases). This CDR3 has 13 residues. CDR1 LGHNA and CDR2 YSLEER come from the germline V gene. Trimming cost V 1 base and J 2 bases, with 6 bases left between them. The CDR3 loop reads CASSQGRAYEQYF. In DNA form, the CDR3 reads TGCGCCAGCAGCCAAGGGCGGGCCTACGAGCAGTACTTC.

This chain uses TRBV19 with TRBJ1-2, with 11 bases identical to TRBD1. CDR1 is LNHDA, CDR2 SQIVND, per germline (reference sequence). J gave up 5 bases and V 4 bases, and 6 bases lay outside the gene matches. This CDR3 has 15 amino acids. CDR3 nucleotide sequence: TGTGCCAGTAGTACTTGGGGGACAGGGGGATATGGCTACACCTTC. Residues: CASSTWGTGGYGYTF.

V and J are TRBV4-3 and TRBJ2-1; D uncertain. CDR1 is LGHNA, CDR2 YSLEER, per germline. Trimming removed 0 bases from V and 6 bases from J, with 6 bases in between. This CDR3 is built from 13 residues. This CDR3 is CASSQDRSNEQFF. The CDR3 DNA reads TGCGCCAGCAGCCAAGACAGGTCCAATGAGCAGTTCTTC.

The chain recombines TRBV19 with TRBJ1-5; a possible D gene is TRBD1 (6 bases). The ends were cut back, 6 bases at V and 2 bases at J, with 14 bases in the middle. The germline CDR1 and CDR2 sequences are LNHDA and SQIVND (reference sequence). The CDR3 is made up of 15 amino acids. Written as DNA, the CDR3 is TGTGCCAGTAGCGACAAGGGGGAAGGCAATCAGCCCCAGCATTTT. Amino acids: CASSDKGEGNQPQHF.

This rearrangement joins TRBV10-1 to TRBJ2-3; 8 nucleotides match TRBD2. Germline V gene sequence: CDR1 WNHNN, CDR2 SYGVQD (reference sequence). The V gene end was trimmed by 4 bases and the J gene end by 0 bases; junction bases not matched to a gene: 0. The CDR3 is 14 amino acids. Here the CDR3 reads CASSGGGSTDTQYF. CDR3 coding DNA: TGCGCCAGCAGTGGCGGGGGGAGCACAGATACGCAGTATTTT.

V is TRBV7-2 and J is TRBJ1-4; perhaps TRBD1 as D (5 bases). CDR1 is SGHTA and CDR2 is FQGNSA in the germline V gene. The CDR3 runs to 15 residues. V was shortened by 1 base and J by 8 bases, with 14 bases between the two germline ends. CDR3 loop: CASSLGIGGREKLFF. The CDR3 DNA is TGTGCCAGCAGCTTAGGGATCGGGGGGAGAGAAAAACTGTTTTTT. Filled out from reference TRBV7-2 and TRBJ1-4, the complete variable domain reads GAGVSQSPSNKVTEKGKDVELRCDPISGHTALYWYRQSLGQGLEFLIYFQGNSAPDKSGLPSDRFSAERTGGSVSTLTIQRTQQEDSAVYLCASSLGIGGREKLFFGSGTQLSVL.

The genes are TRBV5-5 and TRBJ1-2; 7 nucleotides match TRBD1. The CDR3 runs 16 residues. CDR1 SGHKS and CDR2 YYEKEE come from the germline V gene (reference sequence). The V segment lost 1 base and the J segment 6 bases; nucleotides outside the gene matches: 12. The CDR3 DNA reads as TGTGCCAGCAGCTTGAATGAGAGGGGGCCTCAGGATGGCTACACCTTC. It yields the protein CASSLNERGPQDGYTF. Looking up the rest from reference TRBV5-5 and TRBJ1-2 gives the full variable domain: DAGVTQSPTHLIKTRGQQVTLRCSPISGHKSVSWYQQVLGQGPQFIFQYYEKEERGRGNFPDRFSARQFPNYSSELNVNALLLGDSALYLCASSLNERGPQDGYTFGSGTRLTVV.

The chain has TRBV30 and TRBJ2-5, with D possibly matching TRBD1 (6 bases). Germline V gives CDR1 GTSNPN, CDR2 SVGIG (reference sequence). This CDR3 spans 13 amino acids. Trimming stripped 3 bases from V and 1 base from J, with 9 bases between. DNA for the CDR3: TGTGCCTGGAGCAGGGGATTCCAAGAGACCCAGTACTTC. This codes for CAWSRGFQETQYF.

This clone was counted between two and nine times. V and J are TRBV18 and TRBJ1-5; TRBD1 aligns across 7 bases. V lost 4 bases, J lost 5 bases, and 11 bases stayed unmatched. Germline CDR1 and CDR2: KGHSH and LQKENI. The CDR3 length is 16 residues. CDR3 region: CASSRQGGQIDQPQHF. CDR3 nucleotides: TGTGCCAGCTCACGCCAAGGGGGACAGATAGATCAGCCCCAGCATTTT.

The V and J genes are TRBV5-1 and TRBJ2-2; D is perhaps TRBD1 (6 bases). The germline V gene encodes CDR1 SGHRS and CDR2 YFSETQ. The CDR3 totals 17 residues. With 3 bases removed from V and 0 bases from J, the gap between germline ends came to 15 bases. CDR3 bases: TGCGCCAGCAGCTCCGGGACACAGGCCTCGAACACCGGGGAGCTGTTTTTT. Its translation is CASSSGTQASNTGELFF.